This T cell receptor beta chain was observed in a study of cytomegalovirus exposure and HLA in healthy donors. Study-level background: Clustering assigned about 79% of the approximately 400 genotyped donors to the Caucasian-associated ancestry cluster.

Trimming took 4 bases from V and 0 from J, leaving 9 bases between them. CDR3 length: 13 residues. Per germline, CDR1 SQVTM and CDR2 ANQGSEA. A remark on this clone: Antigen: not known.

A multiplex PCR was run with 60 Vbeta primers and 13 Jbeta primers. The table came from immunoSEQ multiplex PCR; TCRdb's copy has only in-frame clones and leaves some out. The table includes more than 110,000 clones, 60% to 75% detected once. Study observations and caveats: Published work reported that the classifier diagnosed cytomegalovirus status with high specificity and sensitivity. A later analysis showed that HLA-associated TCR beta chains had undergone more clonal expansion than equally common others.

The sequenced sample consisted of PBMCs. The origin of this receptor is a man younger than 40 in good health and CMV-seronegative. V and J are TRBV29-1 and TRBJ1-1; tentatively, D is TRBD1 (5 bases). CDR3 loop: CSVAGGMNTEAFF. The DNA of the CDR3 is TGCAGCGTTGCGGGGGGTATGAACACTGAAGCTTTCTTT.